Listed here is a single T cell receptor beta chain. Ten or more counts support this clonotype. The antigen it binds to is not known. No much larger clonotype is one base removed from it; base qualities were not supplied. Graves' hyperthyroidism was defined as stable when no progression to ophthalmopathy occurred over 18 months of follow-up. The hyperthyroidism patients were between 18 and 65 years old and newly diagnosed, with a disease duration of less than 2 months. Any patient with an uncontrolled infection, another autoimmune disease, pregnancy or lactation was excluded. Clinical symptoms, serum thyroxine and TRAb, thyroid ultrasound, and orbital computed tomography formed the basis for the diagnoses. Ficoll-Paque density gradient centrifugation was used to isolate PBMCs from around 10 ml of fresh peripheral blood. Total RNA was extracted with Trizol reagent, and quality was checked on an Agilent 2100 Bioanalyzer.

TCR beta CDR3 regions were amplified from RNA transcripts. A first-round RT-PCR of the TCR CDR3 used the HTBI primer set with the Qiagen OneStep RT-PCR kit. A second multiplex PCR round built the libraries, followed by size selection and purification. Paired-end sequencing of the libraries was performed with 100 bp reads on an Illumina HiSeq2000. On the study's bioinformatics: SOAPnuke was used to process the raw data, with reads discarded if the reads contained adapters or uncalled bases, had a mean Phred below 15, or lacked an exact constant-primer or identifier match. High-quality paired reads were merged with COPE v1.2.5, and unique nucleotide sequences were defined as clonotypes. Clonotypes were aligned to IMGT TRBV, TRBD and TRBJ reference segments using MiTCR v1.1. The analysis included only V-J combinations with a frequency above 0.0001, which together covered roughly 99% of the repertoires. A TCS score was defined as the ratio of F50 (clonal expansion) to E x V (chaos), with BLOSUM62-based TCRdist applied between CDR3 peptides within each V-J. Welch's t-statistics and random forest reduced 450 to 600 V-J features to about 13, which were used in a naive Bayes classifier (R e1071). Clones were called with MiXCR by TCRdb after fastp trimmed the public reads at Q25, and only in-frame beta chains were retained. Entries that share a CDR3 protein sequence are merged under the most common genes and DNA. TCRdb, not the original authors, processed these V and J calls. The sample records a few hundred thousand distinct CDR3 sequences, under 15% of which are singletons. Clones ranked in the top ten supply about a sixth of the sample.

The data originate from a study of T cells in Graves' hyperthyroidism and ophthalmopathy (dated by TCRdb to about 2019). Notes on the research overall: Peripheral blood was collected at initial diagnosis, before any treatment. A discovery cohort of about 95 patients, approximately 45 with Graves' ophthalmopathy and about 58 with stable Graves' hyperthyroidism, was used to find distinguishing TCR V-J signatures. An independent validation cohort of under 20 hyperthyroidism patients and 17 patients who later progressed to ophthalmopathy tested prospective prediction of ophthalmopathy. The roughly 100 discovery patients were randomly divided into training and test sets at a 7:3 ratio. Thyroid tissue and blood T-cell repertoires from over 5 Graves' hyperthyroidism patients were also compared in the study. After sampling, hyperthyroidism patients received methimazole starting at 30 mg daily, and ophthalmopathy patients received high-dose intravenous methylprednisolone. According to the paper, TCR Vbeta CDR3 sequencing was carried out on 135 peripheral blood samples, which came from 40 to 45 ophthalmopathy, 75 to 80 hyperthyroidism and some 17 progressor patients.

General study outcomes and caveats: Most expanded thyroid clonotypes (frequency above 0.001) were also found in blood, which suggests that blood repertoires may mirror thyroid immune responses. Sample size was not statistically predetermined, and investigators were not blinded to group allocation. In cross-validation, a model built on a 13 V-J signature told ophthalmopathy apart from stable hyperthyroidism with under 90% sensitivity and roughly 83% specificity, and in testing the same model reached 80%/75%. In validation, the model predicted progression to ophthalmopathy a median of about 6.5 months before onset, with roughly 68% sensitivity and 72.22% specificity.

This receptor was identified in a woman between 18 and 29 years old with Graves' hyperthyroidism. The sample consisted of blood.

Here the CDR3 is given as CSASPQGLVGYTF. The sequenced DNA is TGCAGTGCTAGTCCCCAGGGTTTAGTTGGCTACACCTTC. In this chain, TRBV20-1 is recombined with TRBJ1-2; the D gene is perhaps TRBD1, from 5 matching bases. Spanning cysteine to phenylalanine, the CDR3 consists of 13 amino acids. Here the CDR3 DNA is all that survives: 39 bases in frame from base 1. Trimming costs V 3 bases and J 7 bases, and their ends lie 15 bases apart. The CDR1 and CDR2 encoded by the germline V gene (reference sequence) are DFQATT and SNEGSKA.